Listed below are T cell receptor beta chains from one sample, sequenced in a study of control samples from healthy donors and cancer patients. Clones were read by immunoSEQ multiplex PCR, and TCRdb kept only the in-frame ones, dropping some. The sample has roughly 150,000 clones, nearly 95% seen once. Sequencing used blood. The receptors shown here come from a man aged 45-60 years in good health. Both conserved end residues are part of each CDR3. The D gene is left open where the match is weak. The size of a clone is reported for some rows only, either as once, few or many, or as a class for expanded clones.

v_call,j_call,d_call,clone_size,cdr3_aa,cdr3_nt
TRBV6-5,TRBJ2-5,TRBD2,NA,CASSGAGAETQYF,TGTGCCAGCAGCGGAGCGGGGGCCGAGACCCAGTACTTC
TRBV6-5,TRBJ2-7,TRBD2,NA,CASSYSSSGSLDEQYF,TGTGCCAGCAGTTACTCATCTAGCGGGAGTCTTGACGAGCAGTACTTC
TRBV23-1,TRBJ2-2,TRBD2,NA,CASRKNSGSRNTGELFF,TGCGCCAGCAGGAAGAATAGCGGGAGTAGGAACACCGGGGAGCTGTTTTTT
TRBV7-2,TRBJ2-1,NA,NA,CASSLGLNNEQFF,TGTGCCAGCAGCTTAGGACTAAACAATGAGCAGTTCTTC
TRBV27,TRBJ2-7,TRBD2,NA,CASSPTTSGRNEQYF,TGTGCCAGCAGCCCAACAACTAGCGGGAGGAACGAGCAGTACTTC
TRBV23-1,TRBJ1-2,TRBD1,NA,CASSHRFRDRVNYGYTF,TGCGCCAGCAGTCACCGATTCCGGGACAGGGTTAACTATGGCTACACCTTC
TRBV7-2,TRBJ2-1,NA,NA,CASSLAFSDLHYNEQFF,TGTGCCAGCAGCTTAGCGTTCTCAGACCTTCACTACAATGAGCAGTTCTTC
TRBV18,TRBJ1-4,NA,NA,CASSPVQGPINEKLFF,TGTGCCAGCTCACCGGTACAGGGACCGATTAATGAAAAACTGTTTTTT
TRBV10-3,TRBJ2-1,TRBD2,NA,CAISESFTSGHEQFF,TGTGCCATCAGTGAGTCTTTCACTAGCGGGCACGAGCAGTTCTTC
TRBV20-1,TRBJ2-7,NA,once,CSARDPPSQYF,TGCAGTGCTAGAGATCCCCCCTCGCAGTACTTC
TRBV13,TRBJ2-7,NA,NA,CASSPPGPYEQYF,TGTGCCAGCAGCCCTCCGGGGCCCTACGAGCAGTACTTC
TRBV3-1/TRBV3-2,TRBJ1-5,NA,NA,CASSQEGGHQPQHF,TGTGCCAGCAGCCAAGAAGGAGGCCATCAGCCCCAGCATTTT
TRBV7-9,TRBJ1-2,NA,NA,CASSLQGLGGYTF,TGTGCCAGCAGCTTGCAGGGATTAGGTGGCTACACCTTC
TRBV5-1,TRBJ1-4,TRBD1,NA,CASSSAGGAGEKLFF,TGCGCCAGCAGCTCCGCAGGGGGCGCAGGTGAAAAACTGTTTTTT
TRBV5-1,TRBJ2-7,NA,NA,CASSFRGSGEQYF,TGCGCCAGCAGCTTCAGGGGTTCGGGGGAGCAGTACTTC
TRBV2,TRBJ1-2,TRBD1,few,CASRRDRGVSGYTF,TGTGCCAGCAGGAGGGACAGGGGTGTATCTGGCTACACCTTC
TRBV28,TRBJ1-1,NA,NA,CASSLGGGSSTEAFF,TGTGCCAGCAGTTTGGGGGGGGGAAGCAGCACTGAAGCTTTCTTT
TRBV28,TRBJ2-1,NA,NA,CASSLLARENEQFF,TGTGCCAGCAGTTTACTCGCCAGGGAGAATGAGCAGTTCTTC
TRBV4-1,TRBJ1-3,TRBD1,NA,CASSQDLGQGAASGNTIYF,TGCGCCAGCAGCCAAGATTTGGGACAGGGCGCGGCCTCTGGAAACACCATATATTTT
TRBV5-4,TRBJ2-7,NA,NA,CASSSARERATYEQYF,TGTGCCAGCAGTTCAGCCAGGGAGCGGGCGACCTACGAGCAGTACTTC
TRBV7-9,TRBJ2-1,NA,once,CASSLSGHYNEQFF,TGTGCCAGCAGCTTATCCGGACACTACAATGAGCAGTTCTTC
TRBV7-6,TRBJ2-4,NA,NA,CASTQTWALAKNIQYF,TGTGCCAGCACCCAGACGTGGGCCCTAGCCAAAAACATTCAGTACTTC
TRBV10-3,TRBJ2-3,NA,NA,CAISESGVDTQYF,TGTGCCATCAGTGAGTCGGGAGTAGATACGCAGTATTTT
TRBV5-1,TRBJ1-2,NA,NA,CASSLVPEYGYTF,TGCGCCAGCAGCTTGGTTCCAGAATATGGCTACACCTTC
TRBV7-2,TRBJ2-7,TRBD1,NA,CASSLLPPGTGYEQYF,TGTGCCAGCAGCTTACTTCCCCCTGGGACAGGATACGAGCAGTACTTC
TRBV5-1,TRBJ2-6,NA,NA,CASSPGYLSGANVLTF,TGCGCCAGCAGCCCGGGGTACCTCTCTGGGGCCAACGTCCTGACTTTC
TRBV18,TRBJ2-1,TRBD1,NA,CASSPHGQGDNEQFF,TGTGCCAGCTCACCGCACGGACAGGGGGACAATGAGCAGTTCTTC
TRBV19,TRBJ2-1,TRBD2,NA,CASRARGLGVGLDEQFF,TGTGCCAGTAGGGCCCGAGGACTAGGGGTTGGGCTCGATGAGCAGTTCTTC
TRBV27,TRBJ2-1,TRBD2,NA,CASGGLADHNEQFF,TGTGCCAGCGGGGGACTAGCGGATCACAATGAGCAGTTCTTC
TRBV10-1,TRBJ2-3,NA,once,CASSESSLGSTDTQYF,TGCGCCAGCAGTGAGTCTTCGCTAGGTTCCACAGATACGCAGTATTTT
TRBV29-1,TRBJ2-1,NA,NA,CSVEIARLASYNEQFF,TGCAGCGTTGAAATCGCACGGCTAGCAAGCTACAATGAGCAGTTCTTC
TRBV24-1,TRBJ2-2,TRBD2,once,CATSDSGGGTNTGELFF,TGTGCCACCAGTGATTCGGGGGGAGGGACGAACACCGGGGAGCTGTTTTTT
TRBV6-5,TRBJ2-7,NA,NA,CASSPAGGEQYF,TGTGCCAGCAGTCCCGCCGGAGGCGAGCAGTACTTC
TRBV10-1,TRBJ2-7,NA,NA,CASRNTTYEQYF,TGCGCCAGCAGAAACACCACCTACGAGCAGTACTTC
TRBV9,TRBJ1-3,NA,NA,CASSVASRVDGNTIYF,TGTGCCAGCAGCGTAGCATCCCGAGTGGACGGAAACACCATATATTTT
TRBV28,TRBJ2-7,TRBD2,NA,CASSLTGTSSYEQYF,TGTGCCAGCAGTTTAACCGGGACTAGCTCCTACGAGCAGTACTTC
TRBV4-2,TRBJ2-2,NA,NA,CASSHGQGSGELFF,TGTGCCAGCAGCCACGGTCAGGGGAGTGGGGAGCTGTTTTTT
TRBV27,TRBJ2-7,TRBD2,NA,CASSLFASGRVYEQYF,TGTGCCAGCAGTTTATTCGCTAGCGGGAGGGTGTACGAGCAGTACTTC
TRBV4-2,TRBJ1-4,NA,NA,CASSQDRVGRINEKLFF,TGTGCCAGCAGCCAAGATCGAGTTGGCAGGATTAATGAAAAACTGTTTTTT
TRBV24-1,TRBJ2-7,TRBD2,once,CATSDVGSGVSSSYEQYF,TGTGCCACCAGTGATGTTGGTAGCGGGGTCTCGAGCTCCTACGAGCAGTACTTC
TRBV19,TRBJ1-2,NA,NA,CASSHGQLGYTF,TGTGCCAGTAGCCACGGACAGCTGGGCTACACCTTC
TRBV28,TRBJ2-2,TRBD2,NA,CASTASGGTGELFF,TGTGCCAGCACAGCCTCGGGAGGTACCGGGGAGCTGTTTTTT
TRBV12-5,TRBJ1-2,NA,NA,CASGSGNRNHYGYTF,TGTGCTAGTGGTTCCGGGAACAGGAATCACTATGGCTACACCTTC
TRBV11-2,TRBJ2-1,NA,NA,CASSTLVNEQFF,TGTGCCAGCAGCACGTTGGTCAATGAGCAGTTCTTC
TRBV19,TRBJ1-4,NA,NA,CASSIGGANEKLFF,TGTGCCAGTAGTATCGGAGGGGCTAATGAAAAACTGTTTTTT
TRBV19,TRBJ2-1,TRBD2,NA,CASSLGLAGSYNEQFF,TGTGCCAGTAGTTTGGGACTAGCGGGTTCTTACAATGAGCAGTTCTTC
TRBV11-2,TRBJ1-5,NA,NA,CASSLGVGQGPQHF,TGTGCCAGCAGCTTAGGAGTCGGCCAGGGGCCCCAGCATTTT
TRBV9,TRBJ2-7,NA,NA,CASSVGPLSYEQYF,TGTGCCAGCAGCGTAGGACCGCTCTCCTACGAGCAGTACTTC
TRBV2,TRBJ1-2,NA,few,CASSRTALGGYTF,TGTGCCAGCAGTAGGACCGCACTCGGGGGCTACACCTTC
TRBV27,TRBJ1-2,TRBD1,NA,CASSFSDRVAGYTF,TGTGCCAGCAGTTTCTCGGACAGGGTGGCTGGCTACACCTTC
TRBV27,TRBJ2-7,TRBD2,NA,CASSLSTSGNYEQYF,TGTGCCAGCAGTTTAAGCACTAGCGGGAACTACGAGCAGTACTTC
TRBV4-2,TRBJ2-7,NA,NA,CASSQEGGSYEQYF,TGTGCCAGCAGCCAAGAAGGAGGATCCTACGAGCAGTACTTC
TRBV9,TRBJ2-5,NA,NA,CASSVESSEETQYF,TGTGCCAGCAGCGTAGAATCTAGCGAAGAGACCCAGTACTTC
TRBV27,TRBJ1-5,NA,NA,CASSVGQIGQPQHF,TGTGCCAGCAGCGTTGGACAGATCGGTCAGCCCCAGCATTTT
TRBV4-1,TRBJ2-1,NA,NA,CASSSRIGAGVDNEQFF,TGCGCCAGCAGCTCCCGAATAGGGGCTGGGGTGGACAATGAGCAGTTCTTC
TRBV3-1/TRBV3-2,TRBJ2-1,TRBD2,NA,CASSPPGLAGGIYEQFF,TGTGCCAGCAGCCCTCCGGGACTAGCGGGAGGGATATATGAGCAGTTCTTC
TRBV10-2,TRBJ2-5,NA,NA,CASSERGRETQYF,TGCGCCAGCAGTGAAAGGGGCCGAGAGACCCAGTACTTC
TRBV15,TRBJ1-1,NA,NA,CATSRVGRGYGEAFF,TGTGCCACCAGCAGGGTGGGACGGGGGTATGGTGAAGCTTTCTTT
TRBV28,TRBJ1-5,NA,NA,CASTKGKVEPQHF,TGTGCCAGCACTAAGGGAAAGGTAGAGCCCCAGCATTTT